Below are 3 T cell receptor beta chains sequenced from a single sample in a study of T cell changes during pregnancy in multiple sclerosis. The table came from immunoSEQ multiplex PCR; TCRdb's copy has only in-frame clones and leaves some out. The sample includes tens of thousands of clones, around 91% seen only once; the top ten take roughly 1.4%. Sequencing used peripheral blood, obtained after pregnancy. The receptors shown here come from a female donor in good health, enrolled as a control in a pregnancy study.

The chain's CDR3 is CASSHRQVTGETQYF. The CDR3 region has the DNA TGCGCCAGCAGCCACCGACAGGTTACAGGGGAGACCCAGTACTTC. The chain carries TRBV4-3 and TRBJ2-5; TRBD1 might be the D (6 bases). The ends were cut back, 3 bases at V and 5 bases at J, with 16 bases in the middle. Germline loops: CDR1 LGHNA, CDR2 YSLEER. The CDR3 sequence is 15 residues long.

This sequence joins TRBV2 and TRBJ2-1, with 7 nucleotides matching TRBD1. The CDR3 is made up of 14 amino acids. Losses at the gene ends were 2 bases for V and 4 bases for J; bases not matched to a gene: 2. The germline gives CDR1 SNHLY, CDR2 FYNNEI. The CDR3 coding sequence is TGTGCCAGCAGTGAACGACAGGGATACAATGAGCAGTTCTTC. Encoded protein: CASSERQGYNEQFF.

The gene calls are TRBV5-4 and TRBJ2-1; TRBD2 matches at 8 bases. After removal of 1 base from V and 4 bases from J, the junction contained 4 bases not matched to a gene. Germline CDR1 is SGHNT and CDR2 is YYREEE (reference sequence). The CDR3 consists of 15 residues. The CDR3 protein is CASSLPGGGYNEQFF. The CDR3 nucleotides read TGTGCCAGCAGCTTGCCCGGGGGGGGTTACAATGAGCAGTTCTTC.